These 8 T cell receptor beta chains were all obtained from the same sample, sequenced in a study of T cell responses to AZD1222 COVID-19 vaccine. The assay was immunoSEQ multiplex PCR, and TCRdb's table has in-frame clones only and misses some. Here the sample spans 99,000 or so clones, more than 70% being singletons. The sample here was peripheral blood, taken on day 0 of AZD1222 vaccination. The receptor set was obtained from an adult in good health.

The chain uses TRBV30 and TRBJ1-1; TRBD1 matches at 7 bases. The length of the CDR3 is 15 residues. V gave up 3 bases and J gave up 4 bases; unmatched junction bases: 11. Germline assignment: CDR1 GTSNPN and CDR2 SVGIG (reference sequence). In DNA form, the CDR3 reads TGTGCCTGGAGGCCCCCGGACAGGCGGGGCACTGAAGCTTTCTTT. It specifies CAWRPPDRRGTEAFF.

J is TRBJ1-5 and V is TRBV4-3; D is perhaps TRBD1 (6 bases). The length of the CDR3 is 15 residues. Trimming left V 3 bases short and J 7 bases short, with 16 bases between. Germline values: CDR1 LGHNA, CDR2 YSLEER. DNA for the CDR3: TGCGCCAGCAGCCAGTCAGGGGTGAGGGGACAGCCCCAGCATTTT. Amino acid sequence: CASSQSGVRGQPQHF.

The chain is built from TRBV7-9 and TRBJ1-5, with D hard to call. This CDR3 region has 12 residues. V was trimmed by 6 bases and J by 0 bases, leaving 3 bases between them. Germline CDR1 SEHNR, CDR2 FQNEAQ (reference sequence). CDR3 nucleotide sequence: TGTGCCAGCAGTATTAGCAATCAGCCCCAGCATTTT. As protein: CASSISNQPQHF.

The chain combines TRBV9 with TRBJ2-2; 13 nucleotides match TRBD2. Trimming removed 0 bases from V and 5 bases from J; junction bases left unmatched: 4. Germline values: CDR1 SGDLS, CDR2 YYNGEE. The CDR3 covers 17 residues. The CDR3: CASSVGRLAGGTGELFF. The CDR3 DNA reads as TGTGCCAGCAGCGTAGGTCGACTAGCGGGAGGTACCGGGGAGCTGTTTTTT.

The V call is TRBV5-5, the J call TRBJ1-1, with 12 bases matching TRBD1. V shed 4 bases and J 4 bases; nucleotides not matched to a gene: 14. The germline V gene has CDR1 SGHKS and CDR2 YYEKEE (reference sequence). The CDR3 has 18 amino acids. This chain's CDR3 is CASSRIPGQGAPGTEAFF. The CDR3 DNA follows: TGTGCCAGCAGCCGCATCCCGGGACAGGGGGCGCCCGGCACTGAAGCTTTCTTT. The complete variable domain, with remaining parts taken from reference TRBV5-5 and TRBJ1-1, reads DAGVTQSPTHLIKTRGQQVTLRCSPISGHKSVSWYQQVLGQGPQFIFQYYEKEERGRGNFPDRFSARQFPNYSSELNVNALLLGDSALYLCASSRIPGQGAPGTEAFFGQGTRLTVV.

This chain joins TRBV10-2 and TRBJ1-4; 10 bases map to TRBD1. Germline trimming cut 6 bases from V and 11 bases from J; bases unmatched to any gene: 9. Germline V gene sequence: CDR1 WSHSY, CDR2 SAAADI. The CDR3 covers 14 residues. The CDR3 protein is CASSLDRGLGKLFF. For the CDR3, the DNA is TGCGCCAGCAGCCTCGACAGGGGGCTTGGGAAACTGTTTTTT.

The J gene is TRBJ1-6, the V gene TRBV18; TRBD1 matches at 9 bases. V lost 4 bases and J lost 7; bases outside the gene matches: 2. The CDR3 length is 14 residues. Germline V gives CDR1 KGHSH, CDR2 LQKENI. The CDR3: CASSQGQGNSPLHF. For the CDR3, the DNA is TGTGCCAGCTCACAGGGACAGGGAAATTCACCCCTCCACTTT.

J is TRBJ1-2 and V is TRBV5-1; D possibly corresponds to TRBD1 (6 bases). This CDR3 has 15 residues. CDR1 and CDR2 (germline): SGHRS, YFSETQ. The V end was cut by 4 bases, the J end by 4 bases, with 17 bases between. The CDR3 is CASSPGEGDFYGYTF. In nucleotides, the CDR3 is TGCGCCAGCAGCCCGGGGGAGGGGGACTTCTATGGCTACACCTTC.